The clone carrying this T cell receptor (beta chain) was seen a handful of times. Sequenced by immunoSEQ multiplex PCR; TCRdb stores in-frame clones only, minus some. The table has about 92,000 clones, 83% seen once. The time point: baseline, week 1 (first vaccination visit). Regarding treatment: pre-vaccination baseline after standard-of-care therapy. New astrocytomas of WHO grade 3 or 4 that were IDH1-mutant and ATRX-lost were found in the donors. The CDR3 is made up of 13 amino acids. Germline lookup yields CDR1 SGDLS and CDR2 YYNGEE. V was trimmed by 7 bases and J by 5 bases, leaving 15 bases between them. The data are from a study of a mutant IDH1 vaccine in newly diagnosed glioma. Overall study context: A roughly 60% male, approximately 38% female split and a mean age of around 37 years characterized treated patients. Patients got radiotherapy, temozolomide, or both beforehand, and most got both.

The clonotype comes from a woman in her 50s with glioma. The chain has TRBV9 and TRBJ1-1, with D possibly matching TRBD1 (5 bases). The starting material was PBMCs, obtained from a glioma patient treated with radiotherapy, temozolomide or both. Here the CDR3 DNA reads TGTGCCAGCGAGGAGGCCGGGGGGACTGAAGCTTTCTTT. It encodes CASEEAGGTEAFF.